These T cell receptor beta chains were read from a single sample in a study of cytomegalovirus exposure and HLA in healthy donors. Here immunoSEQ multiplex PCR was the method, and the copy in TCRdb shows in-frame clones only, minus some. This table holds some 100,000 clones, 75% to 90% found once. The sequenced sample was PBMCs. The receptor set was obtained from a man aged 25-40 years in good health and CMV-seronegative. Each CDR3 is given with its conserved first and last residue. A D gene is named only where the DNA matches it firmly. Clone size, where shown, is once, few, many, or a class for clones that have expanded.

v_call	j_call	clone_size	d_call	cdr3_aa	cdr3_nt
TRBV18	TRBJ2-3	.	.	CASSPKVAGDTQYF	TGTGCCAGCTCACCGAAGGTCGCAGGGGATACGCAGTATTTT
TRBV5-4	TRBJ2-5	.	TRBD2	CASSLMLAGQETQYF	TGTGCCAGCAGCTTGATGCTAGCGGGTCAAGAGACCCAGTACTTC
TRBV4-1	TRBJ2-7	.	.	CASSQGPGQSYEQYF	TGCGCCAGCAGCCAAGGCCCGGGACAATCCTACGAGCAGTACTTC
TRBV6-1	TRBJ1-2	.	.	CASSEAHMWEGYGYTF	TGTGCCAGCAGTGAAGCGCACATGTGGGAGGGCTATGGCTACACCTTC
TRBV5-1	TRBJ2-7	.	TRBD2	CASSSWTSGNSRPYEQYF	TGCGCCAGCAGCTCCTGGACTAGCGGGAACTCCCGTCCCTACGAGCAGTACTTC
TRBV6-5	TRBJ1-5	.	TRBD1	CASSWTGGGSNQPQHF	TGTGCCAGCAGTTGGACAGGGGGAGGCAGCAATCAGCCCCAGCATTTT
TRBV30	TRBJ1-1	.	.	CALHRRGTEAFF	TGTGCCTTACATCGGAGAGGCACTGAAGCTTTCTTT
TRBV10-1	TRBJ2-5	.	TRBD1	CASKGRDSVQETQYF	TGCGCCAGCAAGGGCCGGGACAGCGTTCAAGAGACCCAGTACTTC
TRBV9	TRBJ2-3	.	TRBD2	CASSGGGATDTQYF	TGTGCCAGCAGCGGGGGAGGGGCCACAGATACGCAGTATTTT
TRBV9	TRBJ2-1	.	.	CASSHRVYNEQFF	TGTGCCAGCAGTCACAGGGTTTACAATGAGCAGTTCTTC
TRBV6-1	TRBJ1-2	.	TRBD1	CASSDRGLGYGYTF	TGTGCCAGCAGTGACAGGGGGCTCGGGTATGGCTACACCTTC
TRBV5-8	TRBJ2-7	.	TRBD1	CASSTGQGDEQYF	TGTGCCAGCAGCACGGGACAGGGGGACGAGCAGTACTTC
TRBV6-6	TRBJ1-1	few	.	CASSGTMKLDTEAFF	TGTGCCAGCAGTGGGACAATGAAGTTGGACACTGAAGCTTTCTTT
TRBV30	TRBJ1-4	.	TRBD1	CACALTGANEKLFF	TGTGCCTGCGCCTTGACAGGGGCTAATGAAAAACTGTTTTTT
TRBV27	TRBJ2-2	.	.	CASSLSGANTGELFF	TGTGCCAGCAGTTTATCAGGGGCCAACACCGGGGAGCTGTTTTTT